This T cell receptor beta chain appears in the sequencing data of a study of circulating CD8 cells and anti-PD-1 response in melanoma. Trimming left V 7 bases short and J 3 bases short, with 15 bases between. The length of the CDR3 is 14 residues. In germline, CDR1 is LNHDA, CDR2 SQIVND (reference sequence). Four subsets defined by PD-1 and/or TIGIT were sorted from live CD3+CD8+TCRalphabeta+ cells. This clonotype is categorized as large. The QIAseq Immune Repertoire TCR panel built the libraries from around 15 ng of total RNA. TCRdb analysed the reads with MiXCR anew, one entry per CDR3 protein. The sample lists around 600 distinct CDR3 sequences, 6.9% seen once, with approximately 23% in the top ten.

The TCR sequence derives from a human donor with melanoma. Sample: CD8+ T cells from PBMCs, taken at baseline or after one month of anti-PD-1 therapy (not recorded which). The gene calls are TRBV19 and TRBJ1-1; D call uncertain. CDR3 region: CASTQGREDTEAFF. In DNA, the CDR3 is TGTGCCAGTACCCAAGGACGGGAGGACACTGAAGCTTTCTTT.